This T cell receptor (beta chain) was captured in a study of shared clonotypes between healthy human individuals. Study at large: Donors had three CD4 naive, three CD4 memory, two CD8 naive and one CD8 memory plate apiece. General study findings and limits: Shared across a few donors were roughly 4.7% of the naive CD4 clonotypes.

CDR1 and CDR2 from the germline V gene are SGHKS and YYEKEE (reference sequence). V lost 4 bases, J lost 3 bases, and 11 bases lay in between. This CDR3 is built from 13 residues. Generated by immunoSEQ multiplex PCR, the TCRdb table keeps only in-frame clones and is missing some. The repertoire holds about 2.4 million clones, with more than 90% as singletons. Comments on this clone: Its antigen is currently unknown.

The source material was naive CD4+ T cells sorted from blood. Indicated subset: CD45RA+ positively selected. The sequence derives from a man younger than 35 in good health. The rearrangement uses TRBV5-5 and TRBJ2-7; D is possibly TRBD2 (5 bases). The CDR3 protein is CASSLAGVYEQYF. The CDR3 nucleotides read TGTGCCAGCAGCCTAGCCGGGGTCTACGAGCAGTACTTC.